This T cell receptor beta chain stems from a study of blood T cell repertoires in COVID-19. Study details: COVID-19 samples collected from the United States, Italy and Spain covered acute and convalescent phases. T cells, B-cell-depleted T cells, or PBMCs provided the cDNA or gDNA that served as material.

Original methodology: From reference gene primer amplification, estimates of nucleated cell counts were derived. The data were produced by immunoSEQ multiplex PCR, yet TCRdb's version contains in-frame clones alone and is incomplete. V and J calls and clone size are given by that table; D and trimming were obtained from the DNA. The sample has tens of thousands of clones; more than 80% are singletons. The germline CDR1 and CDR2 sequences are MNHEY and SVGAGI. The CDR3 spans 14 residues. V lost 8 bases to trimming and J lost 1 base; unmatched junction nucleotides: 5. The sample was peripheral blood. The chain employs TRBV6-5 and TRBJ1-5, with 7 positions matching TRBD1. The TCR comes from a man aged 55 to 70 with active or convalescent COVID-19. The DNA for the CDR3 is TGTGCCAGCGTTGAGGGGGCGAGCAATCAGCCCCAGCATTTT. Encoded protein: CASVEGASNQPQHF.